Each of the 4 T cell receptor beta chains below was sequenced from the same sample in a study of blood T cell repertoires in COVID-19. TCRdb's copy holds only in-frame clones and misses some; the assay was immunoSEQ multiplex PCR. The data show 150,000 to 200,000 clones, around 87% seen once. The specimen was peripheral blood. The receptors here all came from a woman at least 80 years old in a cohort sampled during active or convalescent COVID-19.

CDR3 sequence reads: CASSPVVSGNTEAFF. The DNA for the CDR3 is TGTGCCAGCTCACCAGTCGTTTCAGGAAACACTGAAGCTTTCTTT. The chain combines TRBV18 with TRBJ1-1; D is undetermined. CDR3 length: 15 amino acids. Germline V gene sequence: CDR1 KGHSH, CDR2 LQKENI. The V end lost 2 bases, the J end lost 2 bases, and 12 bases lay between the germline ends.

The chain recombines TRBV6-2 or TRBV6-3 with TRBJ2-7; TRBD1 might be the D (5 bases). Trimming left V 0 bases short and J 2 bases short, with 11 bases between. The CDR3 length is 15 residues. CDR1 and CDR2 (germline): MNHEY, SVGEGT. The CDR3 region has the DNA TGTGCCAGCAGTTACTCGCAGGCAGGGACCTACGAGCAGTACTTC. Translating gives CASSYSQAGTYEQYF.

This clone has a handful of counts. The gene calls are TRBV7-2 and TRBJ2-1; TRBD2 agrees at 7 bases. Germline V gene lookup returns CDR1 SGHTA and CDR2 FQGNSA. The CDR3 has 12 residues. J lost 10 bases, V lost 2 bases, and 2 bases had no gene match. CDR3: CASSLYGREQFF. Here the CDR3 DNA reads TGTGCCAGCAGCTTATACGGGAGGGAGCAGTTCTTC.

This chain links TRBV2 with TRBJ1-1; the D gene is possibly TRBD1 (6 bases). V was clipped by 5 bases and J by 6 bases, with 10 bases between them. In germline, CDR1 is SNHLY, CDR2 FYNNEI. The CDR3 loop spans 12 amino acids. This CDR3 is CASSRGGAEAFF. The CDR3 coding sequence is TGTGCCAGCAGTAGAGGGGGGGCTGAAGCTTTCTTT. The variable domain in full, completed from reference TRBV2 and TRBJ1-1, reads EPEVTQTPSHQVTQMGQEVILRCVPISNHLYFYWYRQILGQKVEFLVSFYNNEISEKSEIFDDQFSVERPDGSNFTLKIRSTKLEDSAMYFCASSRGGAEAFFGQGTRLTVV.